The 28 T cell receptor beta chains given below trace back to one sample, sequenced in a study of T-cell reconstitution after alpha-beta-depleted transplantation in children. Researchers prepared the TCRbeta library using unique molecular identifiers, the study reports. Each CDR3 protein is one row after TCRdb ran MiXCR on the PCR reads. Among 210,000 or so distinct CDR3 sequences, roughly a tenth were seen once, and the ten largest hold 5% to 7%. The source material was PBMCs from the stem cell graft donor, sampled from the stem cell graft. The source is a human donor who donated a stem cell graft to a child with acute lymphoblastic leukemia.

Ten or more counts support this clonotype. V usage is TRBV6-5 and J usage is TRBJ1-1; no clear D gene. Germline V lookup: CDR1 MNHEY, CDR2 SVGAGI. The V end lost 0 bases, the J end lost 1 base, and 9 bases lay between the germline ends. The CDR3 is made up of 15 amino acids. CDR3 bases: TGTGCCAGCAGTTACTCTTCCGGCAGGAACACTGAAGCTTTCTTT. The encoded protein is CASSYSSGRNTEAFF.

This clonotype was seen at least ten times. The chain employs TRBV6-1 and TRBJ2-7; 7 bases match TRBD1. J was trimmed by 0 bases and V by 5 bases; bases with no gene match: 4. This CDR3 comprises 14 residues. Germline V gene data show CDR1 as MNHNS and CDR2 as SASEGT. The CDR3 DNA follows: TGTGCCAGCAGTATGGGACAGTACTCCTACGAGCAGTACTTC. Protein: CASSMGQYSYEQYF.

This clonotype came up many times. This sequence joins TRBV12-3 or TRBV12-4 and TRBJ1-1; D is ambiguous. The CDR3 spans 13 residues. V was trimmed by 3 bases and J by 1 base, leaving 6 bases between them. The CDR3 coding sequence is TGTGCCAGCAGTTTCGGTCAGAACACTGAAGCTTTCTTT. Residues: CASSFGQNTEAFF.

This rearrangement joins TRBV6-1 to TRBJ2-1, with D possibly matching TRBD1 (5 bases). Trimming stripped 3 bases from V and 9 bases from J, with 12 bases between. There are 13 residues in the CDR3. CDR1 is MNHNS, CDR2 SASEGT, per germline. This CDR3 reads CASSDARGGEQFF. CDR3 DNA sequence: TGTGCCAGCAGTGATGCTAGGGGTGGTGAGCAGTTCTTC.

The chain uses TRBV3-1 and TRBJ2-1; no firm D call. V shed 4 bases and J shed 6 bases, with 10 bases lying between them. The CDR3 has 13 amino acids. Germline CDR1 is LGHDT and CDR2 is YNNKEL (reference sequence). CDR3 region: CASSPQPTNEQFF. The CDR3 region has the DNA TGTGCCAGCAGCCCTCAGCCCACCAATGAGCAGTTCTTC.

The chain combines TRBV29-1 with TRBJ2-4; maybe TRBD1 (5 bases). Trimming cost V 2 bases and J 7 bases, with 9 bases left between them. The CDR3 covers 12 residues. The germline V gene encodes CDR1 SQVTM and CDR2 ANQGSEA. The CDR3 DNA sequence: TGCAGCGTTGAATTTCCAGGGAACATTCAGTACTTC. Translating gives CSVEFPGNIQYF. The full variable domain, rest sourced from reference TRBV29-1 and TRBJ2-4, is SAVISQKPSRDICQRGTSLTIQCQVDSQVTMMFWYRQQPGQSLTLIATANQGSEATYESGFVIDKFPISRPNLTFSTLTVSNMSPEDSSIYLCSVEFPGNIQYFGAGTRLSVL.

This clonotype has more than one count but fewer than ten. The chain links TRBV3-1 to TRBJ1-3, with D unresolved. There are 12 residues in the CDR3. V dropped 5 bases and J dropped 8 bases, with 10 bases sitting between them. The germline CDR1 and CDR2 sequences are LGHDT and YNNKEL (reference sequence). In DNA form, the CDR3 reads TGTGCCAGCAGCTTACGGGGTGACACCATATATTTT. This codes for CASSLRGDTIYF.

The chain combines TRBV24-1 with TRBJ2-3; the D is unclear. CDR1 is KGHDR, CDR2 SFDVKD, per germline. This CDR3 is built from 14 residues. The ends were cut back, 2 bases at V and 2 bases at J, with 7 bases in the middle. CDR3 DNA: TGTGCCACCAGTGATTGGGCCATCACAGATACGCAGTATTTT. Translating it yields CATSDWAITDTQYF.

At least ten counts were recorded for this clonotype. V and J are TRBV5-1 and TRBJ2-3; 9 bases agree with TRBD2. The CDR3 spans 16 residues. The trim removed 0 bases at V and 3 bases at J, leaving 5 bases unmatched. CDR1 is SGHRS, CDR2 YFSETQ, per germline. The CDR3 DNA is TGCGCCAGCAGCTTGGGAGGTAGCGGGGGAACAGATACGCAGTATTTT. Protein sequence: CASSLGGSGGTDTQYF.

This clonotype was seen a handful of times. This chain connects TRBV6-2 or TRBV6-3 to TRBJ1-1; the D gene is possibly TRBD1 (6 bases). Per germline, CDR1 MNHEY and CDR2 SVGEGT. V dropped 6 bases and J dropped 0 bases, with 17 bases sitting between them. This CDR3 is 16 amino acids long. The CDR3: CASRYRGQGMNTEAFF. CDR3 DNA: TGTGCCAGCAGATACCGGGGACAAGGAATGAACACTGAAGCTTTCTTT.

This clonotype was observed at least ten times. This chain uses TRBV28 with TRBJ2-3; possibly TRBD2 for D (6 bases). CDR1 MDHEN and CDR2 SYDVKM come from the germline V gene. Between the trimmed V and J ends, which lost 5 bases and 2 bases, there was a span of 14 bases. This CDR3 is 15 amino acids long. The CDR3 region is CASSPGVLPTDTQYF. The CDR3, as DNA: TGTGCCAGCAGTCCGGGAGTCCTTCCCACAGATACGCAGTATTTT.

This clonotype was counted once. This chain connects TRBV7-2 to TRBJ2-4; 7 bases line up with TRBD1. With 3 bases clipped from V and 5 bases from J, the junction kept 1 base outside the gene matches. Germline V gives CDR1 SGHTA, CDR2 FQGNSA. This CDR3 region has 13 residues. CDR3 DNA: TGTGCCAGCAGCTTCCAGGGGGAAAACATTCAGTACTTC. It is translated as CASSFQGENIQYF.

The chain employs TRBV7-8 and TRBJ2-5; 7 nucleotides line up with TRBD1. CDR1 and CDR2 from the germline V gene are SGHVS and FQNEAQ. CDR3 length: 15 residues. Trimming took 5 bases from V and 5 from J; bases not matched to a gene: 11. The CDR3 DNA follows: TGTGCCAGCAGCCCGGCAGGGGGTTTCGGTGAGACCCAGTACTTC. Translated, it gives CASSPAGGFGETQYF.

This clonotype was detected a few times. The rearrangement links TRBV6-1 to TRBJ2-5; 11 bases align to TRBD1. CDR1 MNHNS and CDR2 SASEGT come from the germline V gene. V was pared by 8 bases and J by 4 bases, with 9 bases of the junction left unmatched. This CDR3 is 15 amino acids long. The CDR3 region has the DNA TGTGCCAGCTCCCTAGGGACAGGGGGGGGAGAGACCCAGTACTTC. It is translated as CASSLGTGGGETQYF.

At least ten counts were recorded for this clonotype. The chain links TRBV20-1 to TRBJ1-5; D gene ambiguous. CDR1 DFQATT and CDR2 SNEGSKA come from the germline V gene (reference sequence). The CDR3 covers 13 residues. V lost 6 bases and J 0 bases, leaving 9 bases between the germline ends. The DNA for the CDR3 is TGCAGTGCCGGCACGGATAGCAATCAGCCCCAGCATTTT. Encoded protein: CSAGTDSNQPQHF.

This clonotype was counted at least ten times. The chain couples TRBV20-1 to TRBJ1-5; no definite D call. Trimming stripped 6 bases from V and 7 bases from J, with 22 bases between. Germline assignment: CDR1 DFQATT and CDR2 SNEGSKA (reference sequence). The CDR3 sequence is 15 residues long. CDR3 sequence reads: CSARHPMGGEQPQHF. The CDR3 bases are TGCAGTGCCCGGCACCCCATGGGTGGCGAACAGCCCCAGCATTTT.

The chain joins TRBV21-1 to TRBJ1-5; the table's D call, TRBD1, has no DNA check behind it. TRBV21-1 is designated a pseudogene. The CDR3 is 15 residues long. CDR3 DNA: TGTGCCAGCAGCAAAGCACCAGGGGGCTATCAGCCCCAGCATTTT. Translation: CASSKAPGGYQPQHF.

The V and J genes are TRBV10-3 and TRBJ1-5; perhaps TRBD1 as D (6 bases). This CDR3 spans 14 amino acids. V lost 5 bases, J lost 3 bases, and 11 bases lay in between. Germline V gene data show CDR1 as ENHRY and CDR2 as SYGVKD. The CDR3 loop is CAISPQGSNQPQHF. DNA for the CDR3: TGTGCCATCAGTCCGCAGGGGTCCAATCAGCCCCAGCATTTT.

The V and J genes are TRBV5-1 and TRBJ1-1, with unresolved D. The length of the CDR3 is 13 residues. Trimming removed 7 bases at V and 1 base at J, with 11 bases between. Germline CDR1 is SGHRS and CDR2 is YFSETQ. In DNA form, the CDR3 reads TGCGCCAGCGGAAGGGCTTCGAACACTGAAGCTTTCTTT. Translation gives CASGRASNTEAFF.

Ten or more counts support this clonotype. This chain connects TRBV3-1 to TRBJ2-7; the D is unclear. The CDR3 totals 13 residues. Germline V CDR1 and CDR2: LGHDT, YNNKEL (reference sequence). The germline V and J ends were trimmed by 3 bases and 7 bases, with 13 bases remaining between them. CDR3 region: CASSQIQVGEQYF. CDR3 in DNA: TGTGCCAGCAGCCAGATTCAGGTCGGGGAGCAGTACTTC.

As DNA, the CDR3 is TGCGCCAGCAGCCAAGAATGGCGGGGGGGCCGTGAGCAGTTCTTC. This codes for CASSQEWRGGREQFF. The chain carries TRBV4-1 and TRBJ2-1, with 9 nucleotides matching TRBD2. With V trimmed by 0 bases and J by 9 bases, 6 bases remained unmatched. Germline values: CDR1 MGHRA, CDR2 YSYEKL. This CDR3 is built from 15 residues.

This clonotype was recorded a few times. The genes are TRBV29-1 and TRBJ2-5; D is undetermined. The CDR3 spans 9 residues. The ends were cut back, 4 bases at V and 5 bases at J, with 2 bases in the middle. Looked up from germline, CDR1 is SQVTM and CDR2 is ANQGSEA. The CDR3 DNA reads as TGCAGCGTTGGTGAGACCCAGTACTTC. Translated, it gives CSVGETQYF.

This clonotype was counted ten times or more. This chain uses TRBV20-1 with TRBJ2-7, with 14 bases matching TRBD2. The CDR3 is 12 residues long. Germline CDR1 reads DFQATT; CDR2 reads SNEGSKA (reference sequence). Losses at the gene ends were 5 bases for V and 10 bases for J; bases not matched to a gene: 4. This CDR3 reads CSAGGLAGEQYF. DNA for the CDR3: TGCAGTGCTGGGGGACTAGCGGGGGAACAGTACTTC.

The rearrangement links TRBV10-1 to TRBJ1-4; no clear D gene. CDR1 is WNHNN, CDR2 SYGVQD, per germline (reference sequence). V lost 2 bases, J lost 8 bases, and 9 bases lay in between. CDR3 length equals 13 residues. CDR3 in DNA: TGCGCCAGCAGTGAGAATATGGGGGAAAAACTGTTTTTT. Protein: CASSENMGEKLFF.

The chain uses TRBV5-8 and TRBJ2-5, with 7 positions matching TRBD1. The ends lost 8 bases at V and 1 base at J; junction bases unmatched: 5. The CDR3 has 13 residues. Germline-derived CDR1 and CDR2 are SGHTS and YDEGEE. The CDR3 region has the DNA TGTGCCAGGAGCGGACAGGCCCAAGAGACCCAGTACTTC. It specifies CARSGQAQETQYF.

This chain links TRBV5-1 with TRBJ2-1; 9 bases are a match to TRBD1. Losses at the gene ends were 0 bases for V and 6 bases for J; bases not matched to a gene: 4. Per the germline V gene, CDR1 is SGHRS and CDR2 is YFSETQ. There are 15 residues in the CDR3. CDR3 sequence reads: CASSLAGQGFNEQFF. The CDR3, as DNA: TGCGCCAGCAGCTTGGCGGGACAGGGTTTCAATGAGCAGTTCTTC.

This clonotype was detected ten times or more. Here the CDR3 reads CSASWGTDLETQYF. The DNA for the CDR3 is TGCAGTGCTAGTTGGGGCACGGACTTGGAGACCCAGTACTTC. This rearrangement joins TRBV20-1 to TRBJ2-5, with D perhaps given as TRBD1 or TRBD2 (5 bases each). Germline V lookup: CDR1 DFQATT, CDR2 SNEGSKA (reference sequence). The V and J ends lost 3 bases and 5 bases respectively, with 16 bases between them. The CDR3 length is 14 residues.

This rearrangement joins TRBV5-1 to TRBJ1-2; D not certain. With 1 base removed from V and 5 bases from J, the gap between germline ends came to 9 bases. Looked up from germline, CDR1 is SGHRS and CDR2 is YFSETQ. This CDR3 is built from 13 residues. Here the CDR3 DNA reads TGCGCCAGCAGCTTGAAGAATATGTATGGCTACACCTTC. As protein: CASSLKNMYGYTF.